The next 19 T cell receptor beta chains were all read from a single sample in a study of blood T cell repertoires in COVID-19. Measured with immunoSEQ multiplex PCR; TCRdb has only the in-frame clones, and not every one. The data hold 80,000 to 90,000 clones, with around 85% observed a single time. Sequenced sample: peripheral blood. All receptors come from a man aged 60-69 years with acute or convalescent COVID-19.

This chain links TRBV30 with TRBJ2-1; 11 nucleotides match TRBD2. CDR1 and CDR2 (germline): GTSNPN, SVGIG (reference sequence). V lost 2 bases, J lost 6 bases, and 6 bases stayed unmatched. CDR3 length equals 15 residues. The CDR3 loop is CAWSLAGGPSNEQFF. The CDR3 region has the DNA TGTGCCTGGAGTCTAGCGGGGGGCCCCTCCAATGAGCAGTTCTTC.

In its sample, this clone was seen a few times. J is TRBJ1-1 and V is TRBV7-8; the D is unclear. Germline V gene sequence: CDR1 SGHVS, CDR2 FQNEAQ. Trimming removed 3 bases from V and 2 bases from J, with 7 bases in between. The CDR3 covers 13 residues. CDR3 loop: CASSLSGNTEAFF. As DNA, the CDR3 is TGTGCCAGCAGCTTGTCAGGCAACACTGAAGCTTTCTTT.

The chain is built from TRBV10-2 and TRBJ2-2; TRBD2 is a possible D gene (6 bases). V lost 6 bases, J lost 0 bases, and 8 bases lay in between. From germline, CDR1 is WSHSY and CDR2 SAAADI. This CDR3 region has 14 residues. In DNA form, the CDR3 reads TGCGCCAGCAGGTCGGGAGCGAACACCGGGGAGCTGTTTTTT. Protein sequence: CASRSGANTGELFF.

The rearrangement uses TRBV13 and TRBJ1-6; 7 nucleotides align to TRBD1. CDR3 length: 15 residues. V trimming: 5 bases; J trimming: 8 bases; junction bases outside the gene matches: 9. The germline CDR1 and CDR2 sequences are PRHDT and FYEKMQ (reference sequence). The CDR3 nucleotides read TGTGCCAGCAGCAGCAACAGGGGTGAGGATTCACCCCTCCACTTT. Its translation is CASSSNRGEDSPLHF.

The chain employs TRBV19 and TRBJ1-2, with a weak D call TRBD1 (5 bases). The CDR3 loop spans 13 amino acids. V was cut by 11 bases and J by 6 bases, with 19 bases left in between. Germline CDR1 LNHDA, CDR2 SQIVND (reference sequence). CDR3 nucleotide sequence: TGTGCCCCCAAGGCCGGACAAGCACATGGCTACACCTTC. Its translation is CAPKAGQAHGYTF.

This clone was counted a single time. The chain carries TRBV5-1 and TRBJ2-3, with 7 bases matching TRBD2. The CDR3 length is 15 residues. Germline CDR1 reads SGHRS; CDR2 reads YFSETQ. V was clipped by 4 bases and J by 2 bases; unmatched bases: 7. CDR3 loop: CASSLPGTTTDTQYF. The CDR3 coding sequence is TGCGCCAGCAGCCTACCGGGGACTACCACAGATACGCAGTATTTT. Full variable domain (rest looked up from reference TRBV5-1 and TRBJ2-3): KAGVTQTPRYLIKTRGQQVTLSCSPISGHRSVSWYQQTPGQGLQFLFEYFSETQRNKGNFPGRFSGRQFSNSRSEMNVSTLELGDSALYLCASSLPGTTTDTQYFGPGTRLTVL.

This clone was detected once. The chain uses TRBV5-6 and TRBJ2-7, with 8 bases that match TRBD1. The V segment lost 0 bases and the J segment 6 bases; nucleotides outside the gene matches: 2. This CDR3 region has 13 residues. Germline V lookup: CDR1 SGHDT, CDR2 YYEEEE. CDR3 in amino acids: CASSLGTGSEQYF. DNA of the CDR3: TGTGCCAGCAGCTTGGGGACAGGGAGCGAGCAGTACTTC. The whole variable domain, remainder taken from reference TRBV5-6 and TRBJ2-7, is DAGVTQSPTHLIKTRGQQVTLRCSPKSGHDTVSWYQQALGQGPQFIFQYYEEEERQRGNFPDRFSGHQFPNYSSELNVNALLLGDSALYLCASSLGTGSEQYFGPGTRLTVT.

The CDR3 sequence is CASSWEGGNNEQFF. The CDR3 DNA reads TGTGCCAGCAGCTGGGAGGGGGGCAACAATGAGCAGTTCTTC. The chain recombines TRBV6-2 or TRBV6-3 with TRBJ2-1; maybe TRBD2 (7 bases). CDR3 length: 14 residues. Germline-derived CDR1 and CDR2 are MNHEY and SVGEGT. Trimming pared 6 bases from V and 5 bases from J, leaving 14 bases between.

The chain has TRBV12-3 or TRBV12-4 and TRBJ1-1; TRBD1 might be the D (5 bases). The CDR3 is made up of 13 amino acids. V gave up 3 bases and J gave up 3 bases, with 8 bases separating them. CDR3 coding DNA: TGTGCCAGCAGTTTGGGGCTGTACACTGAAGCTTTCTTT. This gives the protein CASSLGLYTEAFF.

This rearrangement joins TRBV19 to TRBJ1-1, with D perhaps matching TRBD1 (6 bases). The CDR3 has 14 residues. The V end was cut by 7 bases, the J end by 5 bases, with 17 bases between. Germline CDR1 and CDR2: LNHDA and SQIVND (reference sequence). The CDR3: CASTLGQLSTEAFF. The CDR3 DNA reads as TGTGCCAGTACCCTCGGACAGCTATCAACTGAAGCTTTCTTT.

The chain combines TRBV10-2 with TRBJ2-1; maybe TRBD1 (6 bases). With 11 bases removed from V and 3 bases from J, the gap between germline ends came to 14 bases. The CDR3 extends over 13 amino acids. Germline-derived CDR1 and CDR2 are WSHSY and SAAADI. The CDR3 DNA reads TGCGCCGCGAGACAGGACGACTACAATGAGCAGTTCTTC. Amino acids: CAARQDDYNEQFF.

The chain employs TRBV7-2 and TRBJ1-1, with 7 bases that match TRBD1. The germline V gene has CDR1 SGHTA and CDR2 FQGNSA. This CDR3 contains 14 residues. The V and J ends lost 3 bases and 9 bases, in that order; junction bases with no gene match: 10. CDR3 coding DNA: TGTGCCAGCAGCTTCCTCACACCGGGACAGCAAGCTTTCTTT. Its translation: CASSFLTPGQQAFF.

The CDR3 here is CASSDEGINEQYF. The CDR3 nucleotides are TGTGCCAGCAGTGATGAGGGTATTAACGAGCAGTACTTC. This sequence joins TRBV2 and TRBJ2-7; a weak D match, TRBD2 (5 bases). The germline CDR1 and CDR2 sequences are SNHLY and FYNNEI. The CDR3 length is 13 residues. V lost 3 bases to trimming and J lost 5 bases, with 11 bases between them.

This chain connects TRBV4-3 to TRBJ1-3; D remains ambiguous. Germline CDR1 reads LGHNA; CDR2 reads YSLEER. The CDR3 contains 15 residues. V was cut by 1 base and J by 3 bases, with 10 bases left in between. CDR3 residues: CASSQVPSGGNTIYF. The CDR3 DNA is TGCGCCAGCAGCCAAGTGCCCTCAGGTGGAAACACCATATATTTT.

The chain combines TRBV30 with TRBJ1-4; D unclear. This CDR3 region has 10 residues. Between the trimmed V and J ends, which lost 1 base and 13 bases, there was a span of 7 bases. Germline V CDR1 and CDR2: GTSNPN, SVGIG (reference sequence). CDR3 sequence reads: CAWSGPGLFF. CDR3 coding DNA: TGTGCCTGGAGTGGGCCGGGACTGTTTTTT.

This sequence joins TRBV9 and TRBJ1-4; D is possibly TRBD1 (5 bases). Germline assignment: CDR1 SGDLS and CDR2 YYNGEE. The CDR3 spans 14 residues. V dropped 7 bases and J dropped 10 bases, with 20 bases sitting between them. The CDR3 reads CASANPRALLKLFF. CDR3 sequence (DNA): TGTGCCAGCGCGAACCCCAGGGCATTGTTAAAACTGTTTTTT.

The rearrangement joins TRBV14 to TRBJ2-2, with no clear D. CDR1 SGHDN and CDR2 FVKESK come from the germline V gene. V lost 1 base and J lost 7, with 7 bases in between. The length of the CDR3 is 13 residues. CDR3 sequence (DNA): TGTGCCAGCAGCCAAGTAATCGGCGGGGAGCTGTTTTTT. Translated, it gives CASSQVIGGELFF. Supplemented by reference TRBV14 and TRBJ2-2, the full variable domain reads EAGVTQFPSHSVIEKGQTVTLRCDPISGHDNLYWYRRVMGKEIKFLLHFVKESKQDESGMPNNRFLAERTGGTYSTLKVQPAELEDSGVYFCASSQVIGGELFFGEGSRLTVL.

The chain recombines TRBV6-6 with TRBJ1-1; unclear D gene. Trimming took off 4 bases at V and 3 bases at J, with 9 bases between the two ends. The CDR3 spans 13 residues. The V gene's germline CDR1 is MNHNY and CDR2 SVGAGI (reference sequence). The CDR3 is CASSSVGDTEAFF. For the CDR3, the DNA is TGTGCCAGCAGTTCGGTCGGGGACACTGAAGCTTTCTTT.

In DNA form, the CDR3 reads TGTGCCAGCAGCTTACGGACTAGCGGGGGGCCCAGCACAGATACGCAGTATTTT. As protein: CASSLRTSGGPSTDTQYF. The chain carries TRBV11-2 and TRBJ2-3; 14 positions match TRBD2. Germline CDR1 is SGHAT and CDR2 is FQNNGV. V was clipped by 2 bases and J by 0 bases; unmatched bases: 4. The CDR3 runs 18 residues.